These 17 T cell receptor beta chains were all obtained from the same sample, sequenced in a study of shared clonotypes between healthy human individuals. Profiling relied on immunoSEQ multiplex PCR, and the TCRdb table lists in-frame clones only, not all of them. The sample includes millions of clones, approximately 94% seen only once; the top ten take approximately 1.7%. Naivety among CD8 cells was defined by CD45RO negativity and positive CCR7 selection, thereby excluding terminally differentiated effector memory CD45RA+ cells. The source material was naive CD8+ T cells from PBMCs. These receptor sequences come from a young man in good health. Some clones in this sample may be carry-over from other donors' samples.

The J gene is TRBJ2-7, the V gene TRBV4-2, with a possible D match to TRBD2 (6 bases). Trimming shortened V by 1 base and J by 0 bases, and 16 bases separated the two germline ends. The germline V gene has CDR1 LGHNA and CDR2 YNFKEQ. CDR3 size: 17 residues. The CDR3 coding sequence is TGTGCCAGCAGCCAAGCACCAATAGCGGTTTACTCCTACGAGCAGTACTTC. This sequence encodes CASSQAPIAVYSYEQYF.

This chain links TRBV9 with TRBJ2-3; D not certain. The CDR3 extends over 15 amino acids. V shed 4 bases and J shed 1 base, with 13 bases lying between them. The germline gives CDR1 SGDLS, CDR2 YYNGEE. CDR3 nucleotides: TGTGCCAGCAGCTCTGGGGTCACCCGCACAGATACGCAGTATTTT. It codes for CASSSGVTRTDTQYF.

This chain connects TRBV11-2 to TRBJ2-1; tentatively, D is TRBD2 (6 bases). Germline V gene data show CDR1 as SGHAT and CDR2 as FQNNGV. Trimming removed 4 bases from V and 7 bases from J, with 20 bases in between. CDR3 length: 16 amino acids. CDR3 nucleotides: TGTGCCAGCAGCTGGCCTTGGGGAGGTGTGGGTAATGAGCAGTTCTTC. Translation gives CASSWPWGGVGNEQFF.

Here the CDR3 reads CASSQQAQGWGYEQYF. Here the CDR3 DNA reads TGTGCCAGCAGCCAGCAAGCCCAGGGATGGGGCTACGAGCAGTACTTC. The J gene is TRBJ2-7, the V gene TRBV11-2; tentatively, D is TRBD1 (5 bases). The CDR3 runs to 16 residues. The V gene's germline CDR1 is SGHAT and CDR2 FQNNGV. Trimming shortened V by 5 bases and J by 3 bases, and 20 bases separated the two germline ends.

A note on this clone: The sample carries other DNA sequences with the same CDR3. The genes are TRBV4-1 and TRBJ2-1, with 8 positions matching TRBD2. Germline V gene sequence: CDR1 MGHRA, CDR2 YSYEKL. V lost 0 bases to trimming and J lost 4 bases; unmatched junction nucleotides: 5. The CDR3 consists of 16 residues. DNA of the CDR3: TGCGCCAGCAGCCAAGATCCGGGACTAGTATACAATGAGCAGTTCTTC. The encoded protein is CASSQDPGLVYNEQFF.

The CDR3 loop reads CASSPRAKPNEAFF. The CDR3 DNA follows: TGTGCCAGCAGCCCCCGGGCCAAACCTAATGAAGCTTTCTTT. The V call is TRBV11-2, the J call TRBJ1-1; the D is unclear. Trimming pared 5 bases from V and 7 bases from J, leaving 17 bases between. CDR3 length equals 14 residues. CDR1 and CDR2 (germline): SGHAT, FQNNGV.

CDR3 region: CASSLDGMNTEAFF. The CDR3 DNA follows: TGCGCCAGCAGCTTGGACGGCATGAACACTGAAGCTTTCTTT. The chain combines TRBV5-1 with TRBJ1-1; D gene unclear. CDR3 size: 14 residues. Looked up from germline, CDR1 is SGHRS and CDR2 is YFSETQ. V gave up 0 bases and J gave up 0 bases, with 6 bases separating them. Complete variable domain (other parts from reference TRBV5-1 and TRBJ1-1): KAGVTQTPRYLIKTRGQQVTLSCSPISGHRSVSWYQQTPGQGLQFLFEYFSETQRNKGNFPGRFSGRQFSNSRSEMNVSTLELGDSALYLCASSLDGMNTEAFFGQGTRLTVV.

CDR3 DNA sequence: TGTGCCAGCAGCCCTCGGACGGGCGGCACAGATACGCAGTATTTT. The encoded protein is CASSPRTGGTDTQYF. The genes are TRBV9 and TRBJ2-3, with D uncertain. Trimming took off 4 bases at V and 1 base at J, with 13 bases between the two ends. The CDR3 totals 15 residues. Germline values: CDR1 SGDLS, CDR2 YYNGEE.

The chain recombines TRBV29-1 with TRBJ2-7; D ambiguous. The CDR3 is made up of 11 amino acids. The ends were cut back, 6 bases at V and 3 bases at J, with 9 bases in the middle. CDR1 is SQVTM, CDR2 ANQGSEA, per germline. The chain's CDR3 is CSVPVGYEQYF. The CDR3 bases are TGCAGCGTCCCTGTGGGCTACGAGCAGTACTTC.

The V and J genes are TRBV9 and TRBJ1-3; D gene uncertain. The ends were cut back, 4 bases at V and 8 bases at J, with 19 bases in the middle. Germline assignment: CDR1 SGDLS and CDR2 YYNGEE. The CDR3 covers 15 residues. CDR3 sequence (DNA): TGTGCCAGCAGCCCAAACTATGTAGTGCGGCACACCATATATTTT. The encoded protein is CASSPNYVVRHTIYF.

The chain carries TRBV9 and TRBJ2-6; possible D gene TRBD1, 6 bases. The V gene lost 0 bases and the J gene lost 0 bases, with 13 bases spanning the gap. The CDR3 consists of 18 residues. Germline CDR1 SGDLS, CDR2 YYNGEE. The CDR3 protein is CASSVDREISSGANVLTF. The CDR3 DNA is TGTGCCAGCAGCGTAGACAGGGAGATTAGCTCTGGGGCCAACGTCCTGACTTTC.

The chain links TRBV28 to TRBJ2-5; 10 positions agree with TRBD2. Germline V CDR1 and CDR2: MDHEN, SYDVKM. This CDR3 is built from 16 residues. V lost 5 bases, J lost 2 bases, and 8 bases stayed unmatched. Here the CDR3 DNA reads TGTGCCAGCAGTCTCCCGGGACTAGCGCAGCAAGAGACCCAGTACTTC. It is translated as CASSLPGLAQQETQYF.

V usage is TRBV9 and J usage is TRBJ2-7; no clear D. Deletions cut 4 bases from V and 4 bases from J, with 12 bases between. Germline CDR1 and CDR2: SGDLS and YYNGEE. The CDR3 is made up of 13 amino acids. CDR3 bases: TGTGCCAGCAGCCCTAACGGGCAGTACGAGCAGTACTTC. Translated: CASSPNGQYEQYF.

The genes are TRBV14 and TRBJ2-1; no reliable D call. The CDR3 length is 12 residues. The V gene's germline CDR1 is SGHDN and CDR2 FVKESK. Trimming took 4 bases from V and 9 from J, leaving 10 bases between them. Here the CDR3 reads CASSLFGTEQFF. Here the CDR3 DNA reads TGTGCCAGCAGCCTTTTCGGCACTGAGCAGTTCTTC.

This sequence joins TRBV7-9 and TRBJ1-1; no clear D gene. The length of the CDR3 is 13 residues. V gave up 7 bases and J gave up 8 bases, with 17 bases separating them. CDR1 SEHNR and CDR2 FQNEAQ come from the germline V gene (reference sequence). The CDR3 sequence is CASTGVGILEAFF. Here the CDR3 DNA reads TGTGCCAGCACCGGCGTCGGAATTTTGGAAGCTTTCTTT.

The chain uses TRBV6-5 and TRBJ1-2; D remains ambiguous. This CDR3 contains 14 residues. CDR1 and CDR2 from the germline V gene are MNHEY and SVGAGI. V dropped 0 bases and J dropped 1 base, with 6 bases sitting between them. The CDR3, as DNA: TGTGCCAGCAGTTACTCGAGCTTTAACTATGGCTACACCTTC. This translates into CASSYSSFNYGYTF.

This clone has just one count. The gene calls are TRBV19 and TRBJ2-2; either TRBD1 or TRBD2 may fit D (5 bases each). Germline lookup yields CDR1 LNHDA and CDR2 SQIVND (reference sequence). V gave up 7 bases and J gave up 2 bases, with 14 bases separating them. The CDR3 is 15 residues long. The CDR3 reads CASTKPGPNTGELFF. The CDR3 nucleotides read TGTGCCAGTACCAAACCGGGACCTAACACCGGGGAGCTGTTTTTT.